The entry below gives a single T cell receptor beta chain sequence along with its context. The antigen is unknown. Source study methods: After removing out-of-frame reads, around 2.2 million distinct TCRbeta sequences remained. The table came from immunoSEQ multiplex PCR; TCRdb's copy has only in-frame clones and leaves some out. The V and J calls and clone size are taken from that table; D and trimming were inferred from the DNA. The table lists 60,000 to 75,000 clones, around 82% of them singletons, with almost 0.55% in the top ten. There are 19 residues in the CDR3. The germline V gene encodes CDR1 MNHEY and CDR2 SMNVEV (reference sequence). The V segment lost 10 bases and the J segment 1 base; nucleotides outside the gene matches: 15. The source of the sample is a study of memory CD4+ T cells and cytomegalovirus serostatus. Single viable CD3+CD4+CD8-CD45RO+ cells were sorted as the memory CD4+ T cells.

Findings and caveats of the study: A US-trained random forest predicted CMV serostatus with median AUC roughly 0.9. About 40% of the roughly 160 known CMV-associated TCRbeta sequences appeared in CD4+ memory.

The source is an adult in good health and CMV-seronegative. Some clones in this sample may be carry-over from other donors' samples. Sequenced: memory CD4+ T cells from blood. This chain uses TRBV27 with TRBJ2-6, with 11 bases aligning to TRBD1. The CDR3 sequence is CATKPRPGQGVSGANVLTF. CDR3 nucleotide sequence: TGTGCCACCAAACCCAGACCGGGACAGGGGGTGTCTGGGGCCAACGTCCTGACTTTC.